Presented here are 14 T cell receptor beta chains from one specimen sequenced in a study of beta chain features in type 1 diabetes. Since all of the isolated RNA was reverse transcribed, expressed TCRB transcripts were what got sequenced. Libraries were prepared by immunoSEQ multiplex PCR; TCRdb keeps only in-frame clonotypes and omits some of them. The table includes approximately 730,000 clones, about an eighth detected once. Which antigens these TCRs recognize remains unknown. Findings of the study overall: Moderately but significantly shorter TCRB CDR3s were found in Type 1 diabetes patients in all four CD4+ subsets.

The sample comprised naive CD4+ T cells from blood. All receptors come from a man between 18 and 29 years old with type 1 diabetes.

This clone was observed a handful of times. The V and J genes are TRBV7-6 and TRBJ2-5; 8 nucleotides agree with TRBD1. The CDR3 is made up of 13 amino acids. Germline values: CDR1 SGHVS, CDR2 FNYEAQ. V lost 5 bases and J lost 3; bases outside the gene matches: 2. CDR3 in amino acids: CASSQDREETQYF. The CDR3 region has the DNA TGTGCCAGCAGCCAGGACAGGGAAGAGACCCAGTACTTC.

V and J are TRBV6-6 and TRBJ2-7; tentatively, D is TRBD1 or TRBD2 (5 bases each). The germline V gene has CDR1 MNHNY and CDR2 SVGAGI (reference sequence). CDR3 size: 14 residues. V dropped 6 bases and J dropped 0 bases, with 12 bases sitting between them. The CDR3 here is CASRGTGSSYEQYF. CDR3 DNA sequence: TGTGCCAGCAGGGGGACGGGAAGCTCCTACGAGCAGTACTTC.

This clone came up a few times. V usage is TRBV6-6 and J usage is TRBJ2-3; weak D call: TRBD1 (6 bases). This CDR3 is 12 amino acids long. The V and J ends lost 7 bases and 3 bases respectively, with 8 bases between them. Germline loops: CDR1 MNHNY, CDR2 SVGAGI (reference sequence). The CDR3 coding sequence is TGTGCCAGCACTGACAGGACAGATACGCAGTATTTT. This gives the protein CASTDRTDTQYF.

V gene TRBV30 combines with J gene TRBJ1-1; D is possibly TRBD1 (6 bases). The germline V and J ends were trimmed by 8 bases and 3 bases, with 22 bases remaining between them. Germline V gene lookup returns CDR1 GTSNPN and CDR2 SVGIG (reference sequence). This CDR3 contains 15 residues. The CDR3 DNA is TGTGCCGGCTTTCAGAGGGGGTTTTTTGACACTGAAGCTTTCTTT. Residues: CAGFQRGFFDTEAFF.

This clone was picked up a small number of times. The chain has TRBV7-2 and TRBJ2-3; the match to TRBD2 covers 15 bases. Losses at the gene ends were 4 bases for V and 5 bases for J; bases not matched to a gene: 10. Germline assignment: CDR1 SGHTA and CDR2 FQGNSA. This CDR3 region has 18 residues. CDR3 in DNA: TGTGCCAGCAGCTCCAGGACTAGCGGGGGGGCTGGTGGAGATACGCAGTATTTT. This codes for CASSSRTSGGAGGDTQYF.

This clone was picked up a small number of times. The V gene is TRBV18, the J gene TRBJ1-6; D gene ambiguous. Germline V gene data show CDR1 as KGHSH and CDR2 as LQKENI. Trimming stripped 3 bases from V and 10 bases from J, with 10 bases between. The CDR3 runs 13 residues. In DNA form, the CDR3 reads TGTGCCAGCTCACCCGGGATTGAGTCACCCCTCCACTTT. It specifies CASSPGIESPLHF.

The rearrangement joins TRBV4-1 to TRBJ1-5, with TRBD1 matching over 9 bases. V dropped 5 bases and J dropped 4; count of bases not matched to a gene: 12. The CDR3 runs 17 residues. The germline V gene has CDR1 MGHRA and CDR2 YSYEKL. The CDR3 reads CASSSLYGGQGNQPQHF. The CDR3 nucleotides are TGCGCCAGCAGCTCTCTTTATGGAGGACAGGGGAATCAGCCCCAGCATTTT.

In its sample, this clone was seen a few times. The rearrangement links TRBV29-1 to TRBJ2-7; tentatively, D is TRBD1 or TRBD2 (5 bases each). The germline gives CDR1 SQVTM, CDR2 ANQGSEA. V lost 7 bases, J lost 7 bases, and 14 bases lay in between. CDR3 length: 11 residues. The CDR3 reads CSAQDPGEQYF. CDR3 DNA sequence: TGCAGCGCACAGGATCCGGGAGAGCAGTACTTC.

V gene TRBV18 combines with J gene TRBJ2-2; TRBD1 or TRBD2 may be the D gene (5 bases each). CDR3 size: 14 residues. V gave up 5 bases and J gave up 0 bases, with 7 bases separating them. CDR1 and CDR2 from the germline V gene are KGHSH and LQKENI. CDR3 amino acids: CASSTGPNTGELFF. In DNA, the CDR3 is TGTGCCAGCTCAACGGGGCCGAACACCGGGGAGCTGTTTTTT.

This chain uses TRBV29-1 with TRBJ2-7; D is unresolved. Per the germline V gene, CDR1 is SQVTM and CDR2 is ANQGSEA. The CDR3 covers 11 residues. V was clipped by 3 bases and J by 2 bases, with 5 bases between them. CDR3 sequence (DNA): TGCAGCGTTGAGGTAACCTACGAGCAGTACTTC. Its translation is CSVEVTYEQYF.

This clone has just a few counts. The chain has TRBV29-1 and TRBJ2-1, with 10 nucleotides matching TRBD2. Germline lookup yields CDR1 SQVTM and CDR2 ANQGSEA. This CDR3 comprises 15 residues. V shed 7 bases, J shed 5 bases, and the junction held 11 bases outside the gene matches. For the CDR3, the DNA is TGCAGCGCCCCCCGCAGCGGGGGGGCCGACAATGAGCAGTTCTTC. It codes for CSAPRSGGADNEQFF.

This clone was observed a few times. CDR3 in DNA: TGCGCCAGCAGCATGGGACAAGGCGGGGTAGATACGCAGTATTTT. This sequence encodes CASSMGQGGVDTQYF. The rearrangement links TRBV5-1 to TRBJ2-3; perhaps D is TRBD1 or TRBD2 (6 bases each). Germline V CDR1 and CDR2: SGHRS, YFSETQ. This CDR3 region has 15 residues. Between the trimmed V and J ends, which lost 4 bases and 5 bases, there was a span of 17 bases.

V usage is TRBV4-3 and J usage is TRBJ1-5, with D possibly TRBD1 on 6 matching bases. Germline V gives CDR1 LGHNA, CDR2 YSLEER. V gave up 0 bases and J gave up 4 bases, with 10 bases separating them. This CDR3 comprises 15 residues. The CDR3 loop is CASSQDPTGNQPQHF. For the CDR3, the DNA is TGCGCCAGCAGCCAAGATCCTACAGGGAATCAGCCCCAGCATTTT.

In its sample, this clone was seen a few times. V and J are TRBV7-2 and TRBJ2-5; 10 nucleotides match TRBD2. This CDR3 is 16 amino acids long. Germline trimming cut 1 base from V and 2 bases from J; bases unmatched to any gene: 4. Germline loops: CDR1 SGHTA, CDR2 FQGNSA. The CDR3 loop is CASSLGLAGAQETQYF. CDR3 sequence (DNA): TGTGCCAGCAGCTTAGGGCTAGCGGGGGCACAAGAGACCCAGTACTTC.